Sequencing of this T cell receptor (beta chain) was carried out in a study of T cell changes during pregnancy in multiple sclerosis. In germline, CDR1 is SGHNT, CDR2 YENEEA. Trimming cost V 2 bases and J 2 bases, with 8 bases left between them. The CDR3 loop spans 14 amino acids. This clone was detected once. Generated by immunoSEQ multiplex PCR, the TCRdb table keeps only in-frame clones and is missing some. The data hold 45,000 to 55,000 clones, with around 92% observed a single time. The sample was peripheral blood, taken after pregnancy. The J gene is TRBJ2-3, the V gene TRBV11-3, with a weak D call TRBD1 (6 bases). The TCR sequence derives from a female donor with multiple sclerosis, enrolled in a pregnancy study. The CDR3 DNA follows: TGTGCCAGCAGCTTACGGGACAACACAGATACGCAGTATTTT. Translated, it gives CASSLRDNTDTQYF.